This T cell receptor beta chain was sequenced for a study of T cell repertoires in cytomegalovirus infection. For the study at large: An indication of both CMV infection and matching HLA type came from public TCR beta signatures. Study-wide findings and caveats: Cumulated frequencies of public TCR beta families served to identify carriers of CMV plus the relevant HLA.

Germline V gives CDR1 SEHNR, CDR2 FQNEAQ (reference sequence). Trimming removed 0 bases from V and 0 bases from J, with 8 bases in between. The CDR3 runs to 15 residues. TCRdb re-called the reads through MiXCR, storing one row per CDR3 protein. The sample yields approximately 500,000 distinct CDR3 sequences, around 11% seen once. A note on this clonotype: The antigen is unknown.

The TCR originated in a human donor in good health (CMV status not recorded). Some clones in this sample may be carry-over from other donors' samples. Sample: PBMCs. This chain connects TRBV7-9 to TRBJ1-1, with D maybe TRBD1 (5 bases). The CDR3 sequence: CASSLARGMNTEAFF. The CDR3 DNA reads TGTGCCAGCAGCTTAGCGCGGGGGATGAACACTGAAGCTTTCTTT.